This T cell receptor (beta chain) appears in the sequencing data of a study of blood T cell repertoires in COVID-19. Study-level information: Samples representing acute and convalescent COVID-19 were sourced from the United States, Italy and Spain. T cells, B-cell-depleted T cells, or PBMCs supplied cDNA or gDNA.

In the authors' methods: Scientists estimated how many nucleated cells there were by amplifying reference gene primers. Only in-frame clones appear in the TCRdb table, and some are missing; sequencing was by immunoSEQ multiplex PCR. D and trimming were read from the DNA, whereas the V and J calls and clone size are those reported in that table. The sample consists of more than 85,000 clones, approximately 92% of them appearing once. Sequencing used peripheral blood. The clonotype comes from a man in his 70s with acute or convalescent COVID-19.

The CDR3 sequence is CASSPQGQEGYTF. The DNA of the CDR3 is TGTGCCAGCTCACCACAGGGGCAGGAAGGCTACACCTTC. The V gene is TRBV18, the J gene TRBJ1-2; perhaps TRBD1 as D (5 bases). The germline CDR1 and CDR2 sequences are KGHSH and LQKENI. This CDR3 region has 13 residues. V was trimmed by 1 base and J by 8 bases, leaving 11 bases between them.